These T cell receptor beta chains were read from a single sample in a study of identical twins. TCRdb redid the calling of the 5' RACE reads with MiXCR, one entry per CDR3 protein. The sample lists under 250,000 distinct CDR3 sequences; around a tenth were seen once. The sequencing sample was made of memory (CD45RO+) T cells sorted from blood. Receptors originate from a woman between 18 and 30 years old in good health. CDR3s include the opening cysteine and the closing phenylalanine or tryptophan. D genes are given only for firm matches. Size is stated for part of the rows, as once, few or many counts, or as a class when the clone is expanded.

CDR3 length	V gene	J gene	clone size	D gene	CDR3 DNA	CDR3 protein
13	TRBV7-6	TRBJ1-1	few	NA	TGTGCCAGCAGCCGCAACAGGAACACTGAAGCTTTCTTT	CASSRNRNTEAFF
17	TRBV9	TRBJ2-3	many	NA	TGTGCCAGCAGCGTAGATCCCCGGGCCATCGGCACAGATACGCAGTATTTT	CASSVDPRAIGTDTQYF
14	TRBV29-1	TRBJ2-3	NA	NA	TGCAGCGTTGTAGTCCCGCACGGCACAGATACGCAGTATTTT	CSVVVPHGTDTQYF
17	TRBV2	TRBJ2-2	many	TRBD2	TGTGCCAGCCGATATACCCCTAGCGGGGGGTACACCGGGGAGCTGTTTTTT	CASRYTPSGGYTGELFF
13	TRBV30	TRBJ1-2	many	NA	TGTGCCTGGAGTCAGACGGGGTACTATGGCTACACCTTC	CAWSQTGYYGYTF
15	TRBV5-6	TRBJ1-1	NA	NA	TGTGCCAGCAGCTCCTCAGGGGCTGGGAACACTGAAGCTTTCTTT	CASSSSGAGNTEAFF
15	TRBV12-3/TRBV12-4	TRBJ2-7	many	TRBD2	TGTGCCAGCAGCCAACTAGCGGGTGATTTCTACGAGCAGTACTTC	CASSQLAGDFYEQYF
14	TRBV7-2	TRBJ2-1	few	TRBD2	TGTGCCATCCCGACTAGCGGCTCCTACAATGAGCAGTTCTTC	CAIPTSGSYNEQFF
11	TRBV20-1	TRBJ1-1	few	NA	TGCAGTGCTAACCAGGTAGCTGAAGCTTTCTTT	CSANQVAEAFF
16	TRBV3-1	TRBJ2-3	many	NA	TGTGCCAGCAGCCAAGATTTTCCAGAGGGCACAGATACGCAGTATTTT	CASSQDFPEGTDTQYF
14	TRBV2	TRBJ2-7	few	TRBD2	TGTGCCAGCCGAAGGGTAGCGGGGCCCTACGAGCAGTACTTC	CASRRVAGPYEQYF
16	TRBV5-1	TRBJ2-1	many	TRBD2	TGCGCCAGCAGCCCGGGGGCGTCTAGCGGGAGCAATGAGCAGTTCTTC	CASSPGASSGSNEQFF
14	TRBV6-1	TRBJ2-1	NA	TRBD1	TGTGCCTCCATGGGGAGACAGGGAGTATTAGGGCAGTTCTTC	CASMGRQGVLGQFF
14	TRBV20-1	TRBJ2-5	NA	NA	TGCAGTGCCAGAGATACAGGGACCGAAGAGACCCAGTACTTC	CSARDTGTEETQYF
14	TRBV10-3	TRBJ2-1	many	NA	TGTGCCCCCAGGGCGGGTCTAACCTACAATGAGCAGTTCTTC	CAPRAGLTYNEQFF
12	TRBV10-3	TRBJ1-2	many	NA	TGTGCCATCAGTGAGTCATCCTACGGCTACACCTTC	CAISESSYGYTF
14	TRBV25-1	TRBJ2-3	NA	NA	TGTGCCAGCAGTGAAGGGGGATTCACAGATACGCAGTATTTT	CASSEGGFTDTQYF
14	TRBV20-1	TRBJ2-3	NA	TRBD2	TGCAGTGCTAGACTAGCGGGAGGCCCAGATACGCAGTATTTT	CSARLAGGPDTQYF
16	TRBV7-2	TRBJ2-3	few	TRBD1	TGTGCCAGCAGCCTCCTGGGGACAGGAGGCACAGATACGCAGTATTTT	CASSLLGTGGTDTQYF
16	TRBV7-2	TRBJ2-7	NA	TRBD2	TGTGCCAGCAGCTTCCTTAGCGGGGGGAAGTTCTACGAGCAGTACTTC	CASSFLSGGKFYEQYF
11	TRBV6-5	TRBJ2-1	few	NA	TGTGCCAGCACCTCAGGGTATGAGCAGTTCTTC	CASTSGYEQFF
14	TRBV5-1	TRBJ2-5	NA	NA	TGCGCCAGCACTGCGGGGGCCCCCCAAGAGACCCAGTACTTC	CASTAGAPQETQYF
13	TRBV5-1	TRBJ2-7	NA	TRBD2	TGCGCCAGCAGCCCCGGGACTATTGACGAGCAGTACTTC	CASSPGTIDEQYF
13	TRBV7-2	TRBJ2-1	many	NA	TGTGCCAGCAGCTCTTCTCGGGAGAATGAGCAGTTCTTC	CASSSSRENEQFF
16	TRBV3-1	TRBJ2-6	NA	NA	TGTGCCAGCAGCCAAGACCCCGGCTCTGGGGCCAACGTCCTGACTTTC	CASSQDPGSGANVLTF
13	TRBV20-1	TRBJ2-1	few	TRBD2	TGCAGTGCCCGACTAGCGGGGGGGCATGAGCAGTTCTTC	CSARLAGGHEQFF
14	TRBV27	TRBJ2-5	few	NA	TGTGCCAGCAGTTTAGAGCGGTGGGGATCTACCCAGTACTTC	CASSLERWGSTQYF
13	TRBV2	TRBJ1-5	NA	NA	TGTGCCAGCAGTGAAATTCCAGAACAGCCCCAGCATTTT	CASSEIPEQPQHF
17	TRBV4-3	TRBJ1-1	many	NA	TGCGCCAGCAGCCAAGCGAGAGGGGAAAGGGCGAGAGGTGAAGCTTTCTTT	CASSQARGERARGEAFF
15	TRBV5-1	TRBJ1-1	NA	NA	TGCGCCAGCAGCTTGGAAGTGGGATGGAACACTGAAGCTTTCTTT	CASSLEVGWNTEAFF